This TCR beta chain was found in a study of monozygotic twins with inflammatory bowel disease. Study-wide results and limits: Those with IBD had lower TCRbeta diversity (inverse Simpson) than their healthy co-twins did. Repertoire similarity did not differ between concordant and discordant twins, possibly owing to limited power.

TCRdb reprocessed the 5' RACE reads; each CDR3 protein has one entry and no DNA is given. Its table lists approximately 400,000 distinct CDR3 sequences. CDR1 and CDR2 (germline): LGHDT, YNNKEL (reference sequence). CDR3 length: 15 residues. As concerns this clonotype: What it binds is unknown.

The sequencing input was blood. This TCR derives from a human donor with ulcerative colitis or Crohn's disease, or a healthy co-twin of an affected twin (not recorded which). The chain is built from TRBV3-1 and TRBJ2-7; the D call from TCRdb, TRBD2, cannot be confirmed without DNA. The CDR3 sequence is CASSQEKRGGREQYF.